Below, one T cell receptor (beta chain) is given with its context. TCRdb fed the RT-PCR reads into MiXCR, producing one record per CDR3 protein. The table shows approximately 210,000 distinct CDR3 sequences, with 40% to 45% occurring only once. This entry comes from a study of patients and donors after allogeneic stem cell transplantation. Trimming shortened V by 0 bases and J by 0 bases, and 12 bases separated the two germline ends. The CDR3 is 16 amino acids. Germline V gene sequence: CDR1 SGDLS, CDR2 YYNGEE. This sequence was found in a human donor who was either an allogeneic HSCT recipient or a stem cell or donor lymphocyte infusion donor (not recorded which). It is not recorded whose cells these are; they may come from a transplant donor. Sequencing used blood, either unsorted or a sorted T cell fraction (not recorded which). This sequence joins TRBV9 and TRBJ1-2; no reliable D call. The CDR3 loop reads CASSVGVGRSNYGYTF. The DNA of the CDR3 is TGTGCCAGCAGCGTAGGAGTGGGTCGCTCTAACTATGGCTACACCTTC.